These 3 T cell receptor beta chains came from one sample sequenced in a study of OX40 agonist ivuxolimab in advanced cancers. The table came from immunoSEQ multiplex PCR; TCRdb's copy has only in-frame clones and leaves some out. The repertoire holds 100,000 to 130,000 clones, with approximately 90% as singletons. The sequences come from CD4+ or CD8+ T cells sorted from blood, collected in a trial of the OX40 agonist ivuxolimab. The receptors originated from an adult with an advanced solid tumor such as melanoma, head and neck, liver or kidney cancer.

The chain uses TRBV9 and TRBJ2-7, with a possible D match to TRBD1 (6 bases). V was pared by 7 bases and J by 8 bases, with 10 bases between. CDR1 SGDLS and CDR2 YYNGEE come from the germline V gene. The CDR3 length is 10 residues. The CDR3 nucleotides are TGTGCCAGCCGACAGGAGAAGCAGTACTTC. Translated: CASRQEKQYF. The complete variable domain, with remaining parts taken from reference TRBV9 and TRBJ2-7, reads DSGVTQTPKHLITATGQRVTLRCSPRSGDLSVYWYQQSLDQGLQFLIQYYNGEERAKGNILERFSAQQFPDLHSELNLSSLELGDSALYFCASRQEKQYFGPGTRLTVT.

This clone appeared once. CDR3 residues: CASSLSSQGNQPQHF. For the CDR3, the DNA is TGTGCCAGCAGTTTATCGTCGCAGGGCAATCAGCCCCAGCATTTT. The chain is built from TRBV27 and TRBJ1-5; no clear D. Germline assignment: CDR1 MNHEY and CDR2 SMNVEV (reference sequence). The germline V and J ends were trimmed by 0 bases and 2 bases, with 8 bases remaining between them. The CDR3 has 15 residues.

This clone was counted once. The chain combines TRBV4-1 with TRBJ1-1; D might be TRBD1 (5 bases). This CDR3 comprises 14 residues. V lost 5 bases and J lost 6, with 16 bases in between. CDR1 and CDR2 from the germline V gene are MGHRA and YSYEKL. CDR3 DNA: TGCGCCAGCAGCAATCCGGGGGGAAGGGCTGAAGCTTTCTTT. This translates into CASSNPGGRAEAFF.